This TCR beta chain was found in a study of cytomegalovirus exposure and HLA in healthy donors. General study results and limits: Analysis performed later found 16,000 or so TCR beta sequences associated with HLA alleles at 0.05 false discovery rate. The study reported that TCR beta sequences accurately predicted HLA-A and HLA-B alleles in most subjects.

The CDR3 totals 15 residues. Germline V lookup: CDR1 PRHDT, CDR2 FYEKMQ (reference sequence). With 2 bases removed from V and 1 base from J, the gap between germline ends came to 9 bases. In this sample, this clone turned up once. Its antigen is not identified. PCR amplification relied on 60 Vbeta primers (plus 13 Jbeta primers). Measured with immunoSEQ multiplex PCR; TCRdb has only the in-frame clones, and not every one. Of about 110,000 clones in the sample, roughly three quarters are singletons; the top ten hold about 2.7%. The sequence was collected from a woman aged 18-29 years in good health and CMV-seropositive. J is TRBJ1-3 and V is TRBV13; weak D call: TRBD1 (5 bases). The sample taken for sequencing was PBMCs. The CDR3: CASSLSAGSGNTIYF. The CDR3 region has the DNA TGTGCCAGCAGCTTAAGTGCAGGGTCTGGAAACACCATATATTTT.